The 3 T cell receptor beta chains given below trace back to one sample, sequenced in a study of Ad26.COV2.S vaccination and SARS-CoV-2 variants. Sequencing used immunoSEQ multiplex PCR; TCRdb keeps in-frame clones, though not all of them. This sample yields 300,000 to 500,000 clones, of which more than 85% are seen a single time; under 4% belongs to the top ten. Treatment: around 19 received Ad26.COV2.S at low or high dose, single or two shots; roughly five received placebo; per-sample allocation not given. Specimens were obtained on day 63 following the first vaccine or placebo injection. Source: peripheral blood, taken in a trial of Ad26.COV2.S vaccine versus placebo. The receptors shown here come from a person aged 18 to 65 who received the Ad26.COV2.S COVID-19 vaccine or a placebo.

V and J are TRBV5-1 and TRBJ1-5; D remains unclear. Looked up from germline, CDR1 is SGHRS and CDR2 is YFSETQ. V was pared by 3 bases and J by 0 bases, with 16 bases between. The CDR3 has 17 amino acids. The CDR3 protein is CASSWGPGNSSNQPQHF. The DNA of the CDR3 is TGCGCCAGCAGCTGGGGTCCTGGAAACTCTAGCAATCAGCCCCAGCATTTT. Filled out from reference TRBV5-1 and TRBJ1-5, the complete variable domain reads KAGVTQTPRYLIKTRGQQVTLSCSPISGHRSVSWYQQTPGQGLQFLFEYFSETQRNKGNFPGRFSGRQFSNSRSEMNVSTLELGDSALYLCASSWGPGNSSNQPQHFGDGTRLSIL.

The chain couples TRBV5-1 to TRBJ2-3, with D unclear. The germline gives CDR1 SGHRS, CDR2 YFSETQ. The CDR3 runs 14 residues. Trimming left V 4 bases short and J 1 base short, with 10 bases between. The CDR3 DNA reads TGCGCCAGCAGCCCAGACGGTGGCACAGATACGCAGTATTTT. This gives the protein CASSPDGGTDTQYF.

V gene TRBV5-1 combines with J gene TRBJ1-5; D is possibly TRBD1 (6 bases). The germline gives CDR1 SGHRS, CDR2 YFSETQ. Deletions cut 6 bases from V and 5 bases from J, with 12 bases between. The CDR3 totals 13 residues. CDR3 DNA: TGCGCCAGCAAAAGGACAGCCGATCAGCCCCAGCATTTT. This sequence encodes CASKRTADQPQHF.